This T cell receptor beta chain was obtained from a study of metastatic and nonmetastatic thyroid tumors. Points from the study as a whole: Malignant tumors reportedly showed significantly higher TCR beta diversity than benign nodules in both blood and tumor.

TCRdb re-clonotyped the PCR reads via MiXCR. The profile shows more than 40,000 clones, approximately 24% of them singletons. This clone occurred a few times. The antigen is not known. This specimen includes other DNA sequences encoding the same CDR3. Prior to thyroid surgery, none of the patients had received any treatment. CDR3 length: 16 residues. The germline V gene has CDR1 MNHEY and CDR2 SVGAGI. V shed 0 bases, J shed 4 bases, and the junction held 4 bases outside the gene matches. The sequence came from a female donor with papillary thyroid cancer or a benign thyroid nodule (not recorded which). Some clones in this sample may be carry-over from other donors' samples. The sample taken for sequencing was tumor tissue. The chain recombines TRBV6-5 with TRBJ2-3, with TRBD1 identical over 10 bases. The CDR3 coding sequence is TGTGCCAGCAGTTACTCGACAGGGGGCGGCGCAGATACGCAGTATTTT. This sequence encodes CASSYSTGGGADTQYF.